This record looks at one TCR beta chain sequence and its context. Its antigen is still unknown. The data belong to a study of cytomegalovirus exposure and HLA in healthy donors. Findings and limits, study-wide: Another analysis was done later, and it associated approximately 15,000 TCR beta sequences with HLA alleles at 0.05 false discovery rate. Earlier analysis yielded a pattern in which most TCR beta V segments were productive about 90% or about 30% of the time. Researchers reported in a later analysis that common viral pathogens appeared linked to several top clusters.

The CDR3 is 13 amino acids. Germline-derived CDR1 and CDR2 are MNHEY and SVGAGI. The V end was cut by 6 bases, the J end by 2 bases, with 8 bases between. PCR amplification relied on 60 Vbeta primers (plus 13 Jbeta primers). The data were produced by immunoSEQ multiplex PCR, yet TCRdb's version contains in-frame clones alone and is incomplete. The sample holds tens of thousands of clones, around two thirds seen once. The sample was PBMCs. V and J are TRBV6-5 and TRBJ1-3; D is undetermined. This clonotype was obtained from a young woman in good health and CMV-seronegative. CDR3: CASRAFTGNTIYF. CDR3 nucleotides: TGTGCCAGCAGGGCTTTCACTGGAAACACCATATATTTT.